The clone carrying this T cell receptor (beta chain) was recorded a few times. No antigen is known for it. The CDR3 consists of 14 residues. The junction had 5 bases not matched to a gene; V was cut back by 4 bases and J by 5 bases. The germline CDR1 and CDR2 sequences are MGHRA and YSYEKL. Here immunoSEQ multiplex PCR was the method, and the copy in TCRdb shows in-frame clones only, minus some. The table has roughly 79,000 clones, 70% to 85% seen once. This sample stems from a study of T cell responses to AZD1222 COVID-19 vaccine. Findings of the study overall: Possibly, clonal diversity was underestimated; donors were largely white British and included more females. Two doses of AZD1222 preceded a rise in Spike-specific TCR breadth and depth.

V gene TRBV4-1 combines with J gene TRBJ2-3, with 8 nucleotides matching TRBD2. Source: peripheral blood, taken on day 0 of AZD1222 vaccination. The clonotype was recovered from an adult in good health. The CDR3: CASSLREGGDTQYF. CDR3 in DNA: TGCGCCAGCAGCCTACGGGAGGGCGGAGATACGCAGTATTTT.